The 8 T cell receptor beta chains below all came from one sample that was sequenced in a study of vaccination and CD4 T cells after COVID-19. What these receptors recognize is not known. As to treatment: approximately 10-day PBMC culture with coronavirus spike peptide pools or control peptides (ViraFEST assay). Scientists ran DNA taken from cultured CD4+ T cells through the Oncomine TCR Beta short-read assay for sequencing. TCRdb called the PCR reads again in MiXCR, with one record for every CDR3 protein. The sample yields about 4,000 distinct CDR3 sequences, around 14% seen once. Sequencing input: CD4+ T cells from blood, cultured in vitro. These receptors all come from a human donor who had recovered from COVID-19.

This chain links TRBV6-1 with TRBJ1-2, with 11 bases matching TRBD1. The CDR3 contains 15 residues. Trimming at V came to 3 bases and at J to 2 bases, leaving 2 bases not matched to a gene. The germline V gene has CDR1 MNHNS and CDR2 SASEGT. The CDR3 bases are TGTGCCAGCAGTGACCGGGACAGGGGGAACTATGGCTACACCTTC. The encoded protein is CASSDRDRGNYGYTF.

This clonotype is categorized as medium-sized. V usage is TRBV20-1 and J usage is TRBJ1-2, with D unclear. V shed 6 bases and J shed 2 bases, with 13 bases lying between them. Germline values: CDR1 DFQATT, CDR2 SNEGSKA (reference sequence). The CDR3 length is 13 residues. CDR3: CSARAGNNYGYTF. In DNA form, the CDR3 reads TGCAGTGCCCGTGCGGGAAACAACTATGGCTACACCTTC.

This clonotype was found a few times. This chain uses TRBV5-8 with TRBJ1-5; TRBD1 aligns across 7 bases. Germline V gene data show CDR1 as SGHTS and CDR2 as YDEGEE. J was trimmed by 1 base and V by 4 bases; bases with no gene match: 5. The CDR3 runs 15 residues. Here the CDR3 reads CASSPRTGSNQPQHF. DNA of the CDR3: TGTGCCAGCAGCCCAAGGACAGGAAGCAATCAGCCCCAGCATTTT.

V usage is TRBV6-1 and J usage is TRBJ1-2; D ambiguous. From germline, CDR1 is MNHNS and CDR2 SASEGT. The ends were cut back, 7 bases at V and 3 bases at J, with 18 bases in the middle. The CDR3 is 15 residues long. The CDR3 reads CASTTLTGSHYGYTF. The CDR3 DNA is TGTGCCAGCACAACACTAACCGGGAGTCACTATGGCTACACCTTC.

In its sample, this clonotype is medium-sized. The chain couples TRBV6-1 to TRBJ2-7; 10 bases match TRBD1. Germline V gene sequence: CDR1 MNHNS, CDR2 SASEGT. The CDR3 covers 15 residues. V gave up 6 bases and J gave up 1 base; unmatched junction bases: 6. CDR3 DNA sequence: TGTGCCAGCAGGCAACCGGGACAGGGGTCCTACGAGCAGTACTTC. Protein sequence: CASRQPGQGSYEQYF.

The chain joins TRBV19 to TRBJ2-1; D ambiguous. Germline V gene sequence: CDR1 LNHDA, CDR2 SQIVND (reference sequence). There are 12 residues in the CDR3. V shed 0 bases and J shed 7 bases, with 4 bases lying between them. The CDR3 here is CASSIEGNEQFF. The CDR3 DNA follows: TGTGCCAGTAGTATAGAGGGGAATGAGCAGTTCTTC.

This clonotype has just a few counts. This rearrangement joins TRBV5-1 to TRBJ2-3; no clear D. CDR1 and CDR2 from the germline V gene are SGHRS and YFSETQ. The CDR3 extends over 13 amino acids. Trimming removed 1 base at V and 4 bases at J, with 7 bases between. The CDR3 DNA is TGCGCCAGCAGCTTGAGAGAATCAGATACGCAGTATTTT. Protein product: CASSLRESDTQYF.

This clonotype is deemed medium-sized. As DNA, the CDR3 is TGTGCCAGCAGCTTCGCGAGTAACATTCAGTACTTC. Its protein product is CASSFASNIQYF. The V gene is TRBV7-2, the J gene TRBJ2-4, with D hard to call. This CDR3 is built from 12 residues. V lost 3 bases and J lost 7, with 7 bases in between. CDR1 SGHTA and CDR2 FQGNSA come from the germline V gene.